The T cell receptor beta chain described here comes from a study of post-analysis software for immune sequencing data. Broader study findings: Relative to controls, patients had five TRBV segments at higher frequency, with TRBV5-6, TRBV5-1 and TRBV20-1 among these. Significantly lower normalized Chao1 diversity was seen in multiple sclerosis patients than in controls.

About this clonotype itself: Antigen: not known.

Built from TCR beta cDNA, the libraries had unique molecular identifiers in them. Around 460,000 cDNA molecules came from around 1 to 9.1 million T cells. TCRdb re-called the PCR reads with MiXCR, one entry per CDR3 protein. The sample holds fewer than 900,000 distinct CDR3 sequences, around 45% seen once. The CDR3 is 17 amino acids. Germline CDR1 SGHRS, CDR2 YFSETQ. The V segment lost 0 bases and the J segment 1 base; nucleotides outside the gene matches: 8. Input material: blood. This receptor was identified in a girl between 10 and 17 years old with multiple sclerosis. The J gene is TRBJ2-7, the V gene TRBV5-1, with 9 bases identical to TRBD1. In nucleotides, the CDR3 is TGCGCCAGCAGCTTGGCCGGAAACAGGGGGCCATCCTACGAGCAGTACTTC. Protein product: CASSLAGNRGPSYEQYF.